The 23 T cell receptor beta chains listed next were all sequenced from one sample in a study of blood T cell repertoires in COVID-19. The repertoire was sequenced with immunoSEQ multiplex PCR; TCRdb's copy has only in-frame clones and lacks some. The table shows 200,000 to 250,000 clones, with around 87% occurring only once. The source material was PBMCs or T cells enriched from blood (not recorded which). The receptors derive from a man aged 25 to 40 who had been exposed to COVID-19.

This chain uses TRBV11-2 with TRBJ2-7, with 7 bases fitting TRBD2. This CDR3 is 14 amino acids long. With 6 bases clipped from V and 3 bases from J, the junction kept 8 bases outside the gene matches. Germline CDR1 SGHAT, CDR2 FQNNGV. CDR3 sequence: CASRPGLQYYEQYF. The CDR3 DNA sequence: TGTGCCAGCAGGCCGGGACTACAGTACTACGAGCAGTACTTC.

The CDR3 protein is CASSYTGSQNTGELFF. CDR3 DNA sequence: TGTGCCAGCAGCTATACAGGGTCTCAGAACACCGGGGAGCTGTTTTTT. This chain links TRBV11-3 with TRBJ2-2; D is perhaps TRBD1 (6 bases). Germline CDR1 SGHNT, CDR2 YENEEA. CDR3 size: 16 residues. Trimming stripped 4 bases from V and 1 base from J, with 13 bases between.

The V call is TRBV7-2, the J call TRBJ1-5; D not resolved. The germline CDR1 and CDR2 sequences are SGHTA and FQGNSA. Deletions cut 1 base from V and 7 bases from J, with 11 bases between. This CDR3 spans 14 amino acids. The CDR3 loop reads CASSLGRRGQPQHF. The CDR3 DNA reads TGTGCCAGCAGCTTAGGCCGGAGAGGCCAGCCCCAGCATTTT. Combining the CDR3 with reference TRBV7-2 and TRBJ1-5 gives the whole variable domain GAGVSQSPSNKVTEKGKDVELRCDPISGHTALYWYRQSLGQGLEFLIYFQGNSAPDKSGLPSDRFSAERTGGSVSTLTIQRTQQEDSAVYLCASSLGRRGQPQHFGDGTRLSIL.

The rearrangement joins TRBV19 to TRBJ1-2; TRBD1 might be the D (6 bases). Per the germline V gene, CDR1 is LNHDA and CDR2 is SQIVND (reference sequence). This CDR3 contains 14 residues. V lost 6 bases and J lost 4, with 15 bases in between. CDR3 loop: CASSRNREGYGYTF. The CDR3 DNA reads TGTGCCAGTAGCCGTAACAGGGAAGGCTATGGCTACACCTTC.

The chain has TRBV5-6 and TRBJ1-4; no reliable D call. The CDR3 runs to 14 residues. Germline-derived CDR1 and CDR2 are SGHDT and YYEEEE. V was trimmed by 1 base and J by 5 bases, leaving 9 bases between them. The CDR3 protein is CASSLWQINEKLFF. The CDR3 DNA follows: TGTGCCAGCAGCTTGTGGCAGATCAATGAAAAACTGTTTTTT.

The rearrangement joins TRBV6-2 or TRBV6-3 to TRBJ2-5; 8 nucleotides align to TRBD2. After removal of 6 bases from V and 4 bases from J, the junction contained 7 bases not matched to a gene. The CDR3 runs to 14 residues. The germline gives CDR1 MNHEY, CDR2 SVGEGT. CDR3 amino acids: CASSLGGAGETQYF. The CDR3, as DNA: TGTGCCAGCAGCCTCGGGGGGGCCGGAGAGACCCAGTACTTC.

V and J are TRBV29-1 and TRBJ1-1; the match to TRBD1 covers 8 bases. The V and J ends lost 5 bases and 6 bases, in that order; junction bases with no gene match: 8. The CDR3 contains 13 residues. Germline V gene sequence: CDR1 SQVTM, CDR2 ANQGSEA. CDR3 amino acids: CSVSGTGDAEAFF. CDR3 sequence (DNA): TGCAGCGTTAGCGGGACAGGCGACGCTGAAGCTTTCTTT.

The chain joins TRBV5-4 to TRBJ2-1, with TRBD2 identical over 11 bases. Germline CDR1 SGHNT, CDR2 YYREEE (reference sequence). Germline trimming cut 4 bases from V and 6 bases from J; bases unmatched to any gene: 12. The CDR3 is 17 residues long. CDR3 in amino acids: CASSQTRTSGGPNEQFF. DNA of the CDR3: TGTGCCAGCAGCCAAACCCGTACTAGCGGGGGACCCAATGAGCAGTTCTTC.

CDR3 nucleotides: TGTGCCAGCAGCCTACCGGGACAGACTAATGAAAAACTGTTTTTT. This sequence encodes CASSLPGQTNEKLFF. V is TRBV7-6 and J is TRBJ1-4; 7 bases map to TRBD1. In germline, CDR1 is SGHVS, CDR2 FNYEAQ. The V segment lost 5 bases and the J segment 2 bases; nucleotides outside the gene matches: 5. The CDR3 length is 15 residues.

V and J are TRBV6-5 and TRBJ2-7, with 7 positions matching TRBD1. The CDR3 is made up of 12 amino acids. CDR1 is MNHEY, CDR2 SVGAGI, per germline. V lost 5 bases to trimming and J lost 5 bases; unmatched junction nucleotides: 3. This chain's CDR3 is CASSTGDHEQYF. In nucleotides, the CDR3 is TGTGCCAGCAGTACAGGGGACCACGAGCAGTACTTC.

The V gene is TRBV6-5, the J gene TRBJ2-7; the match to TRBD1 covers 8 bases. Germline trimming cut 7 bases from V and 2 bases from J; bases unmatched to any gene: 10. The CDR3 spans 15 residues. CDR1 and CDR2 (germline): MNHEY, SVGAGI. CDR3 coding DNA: TGTGCCAGCATGTTTAGGACAGGGCTAACCTACGAGCAGTACTTC. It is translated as CASMFRTGLTYEQYF.

In DNA form, the CDR3 reads TGTGCCAGCAGCAAGAAAGCCAGGGGAAAATACAATGAGCAGTTCTTC. This codes for CASSKKARGKYNEQFF. The chain carries TRBV21-1 and TRBJ2-1; the table calls TRBD1, which could not be checked here. TRBV21-1 is assigned pseudogene status. The CDR3 consists of 16 residues.

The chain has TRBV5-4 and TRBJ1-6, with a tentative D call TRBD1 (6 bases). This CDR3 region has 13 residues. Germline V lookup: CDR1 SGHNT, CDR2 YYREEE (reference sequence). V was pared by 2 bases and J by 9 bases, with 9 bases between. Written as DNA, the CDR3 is TGTGCCAGCAGCTTACAGGGTCCTTCACCCCTCCACTTT. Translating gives CASSLQGPSPLHF.

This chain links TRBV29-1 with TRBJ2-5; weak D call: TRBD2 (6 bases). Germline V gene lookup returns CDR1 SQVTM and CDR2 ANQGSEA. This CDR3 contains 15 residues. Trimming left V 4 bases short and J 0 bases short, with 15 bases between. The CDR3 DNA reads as TGCAGCGTTGTTGGAGGGGCGGTGTACCAAGAGACCCAGTACTTC. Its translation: CSVVGGAVYQETQYF.

The CDR3 nucleotides read TGTGCCAGCAGTGAAACGACGGGGGGTTGGTATAATTCACCCCTCCACTTT. Translated: CASSETTGGWYNSPLHF. V usage is TRBV25-1 and J usage is TRBJ1-6; D might be TRBD1 (5 bases). V lost 2 bases and J lost 4, with 15 bases in between. Per germline, CDR1 MGHDK and CDR2 SYGVNS. This CDR3 has 17 amino acids. The full variable domain, in which reference TRBV25-1 and TRBJ1-6 provide the parts outside the CDR3, is EADIYQTPRYLVIGTGKKITLECSQTMGHDKMYWYQQDPGMELHLIHYSYGVNSTEKGDLSSESTVSRIRTEHFPLTLESARPSHTSQYLCASSETTGGWYNSPLHFGNGTRLTVT.

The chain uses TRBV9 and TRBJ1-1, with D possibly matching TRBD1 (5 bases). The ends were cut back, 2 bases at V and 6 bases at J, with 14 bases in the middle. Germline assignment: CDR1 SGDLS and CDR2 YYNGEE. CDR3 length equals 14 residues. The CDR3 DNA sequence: TGTGCCAGCAGCGTGGTTACAGGCTTCGCTGAAGCTTTCTTT. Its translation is CASSVVTGFAEAFF.

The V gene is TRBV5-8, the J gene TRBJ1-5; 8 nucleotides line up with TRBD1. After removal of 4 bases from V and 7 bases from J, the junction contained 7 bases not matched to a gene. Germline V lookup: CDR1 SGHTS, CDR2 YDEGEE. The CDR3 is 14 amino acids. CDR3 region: CASSTGQGRQPQHF. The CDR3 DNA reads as TGTGCCAGCAGCACAGGACAGGGCCGGCAGCCCCAGCATTTT. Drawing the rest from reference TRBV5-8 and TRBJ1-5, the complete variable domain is EAGVTQSPTHLIKTRGQQATLRCSPISGHTSVYWYQQALGLGLQFLLWYDEGEERNRGNFPPRFSGRQFPNYSSELNVNALELEDSALYLCASSTGQGRQPQHFGDGTRLSIL.

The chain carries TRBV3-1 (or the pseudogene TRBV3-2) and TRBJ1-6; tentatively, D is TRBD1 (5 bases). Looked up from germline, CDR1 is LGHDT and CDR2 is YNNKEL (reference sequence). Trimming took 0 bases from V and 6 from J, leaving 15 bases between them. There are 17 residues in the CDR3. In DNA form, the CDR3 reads TGTGCCAGCAGCCAAGATACTCAAGGGGAATTTAATTCACCCCTCCACTTT. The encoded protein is CASSQDTQGEFNSPLHF.

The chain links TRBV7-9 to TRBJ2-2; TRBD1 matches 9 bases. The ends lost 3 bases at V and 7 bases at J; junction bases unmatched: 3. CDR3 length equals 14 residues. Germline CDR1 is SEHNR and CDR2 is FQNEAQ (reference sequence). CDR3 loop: CASSLGQGGGELFF. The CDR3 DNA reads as TGTGCCAGCAGCTTGGGACAGGGAGGCGGGGAGCTGTTTTTT.

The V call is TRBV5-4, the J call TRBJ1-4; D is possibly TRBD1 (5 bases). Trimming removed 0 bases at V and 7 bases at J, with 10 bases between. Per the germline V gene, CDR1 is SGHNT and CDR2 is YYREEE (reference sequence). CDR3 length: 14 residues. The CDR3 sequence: CASSLAVGGEKLFF. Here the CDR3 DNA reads TGTGCCAGCAGCTTGGCAGTGGGGGGTGAAAAACTGTTTTTT.

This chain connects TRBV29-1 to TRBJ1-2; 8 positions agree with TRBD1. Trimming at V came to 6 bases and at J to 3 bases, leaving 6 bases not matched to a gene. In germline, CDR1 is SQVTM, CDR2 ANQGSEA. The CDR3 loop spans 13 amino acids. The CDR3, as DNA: TGCAGCGTGGAAAACAGGGGGGACTATGGCTACACCTTC. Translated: CSVENRGDYGYTF.

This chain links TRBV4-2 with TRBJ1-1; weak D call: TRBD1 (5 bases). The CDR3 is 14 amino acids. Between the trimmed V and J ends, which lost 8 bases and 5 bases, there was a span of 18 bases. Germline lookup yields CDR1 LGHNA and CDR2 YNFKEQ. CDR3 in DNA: TGTGCCAGCCAGCTTATAGGGGTCTTGACTGAAGCTTTCTTT. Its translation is CASQLIGVLTEAFF.

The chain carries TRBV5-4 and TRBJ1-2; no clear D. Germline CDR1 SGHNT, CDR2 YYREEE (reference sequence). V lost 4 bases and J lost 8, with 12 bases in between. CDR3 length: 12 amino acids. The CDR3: CASSAEVRGYTF. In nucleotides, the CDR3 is TGTGCCAGCAGCGCGGAGGTTCGGGGCTACACCTTC.